Shown below are 4 T cell receptor beta chains from a single sample sequenced in a study of T cell repertoires in cytomegalovirus infection. Their cognate antigens are unknown. TCRdb passed the reads through MiXCR, listing each CDR3 protein once. Here the sample spans 450,000 to 600,000 distinct CDR3 sequences, 30% to 35% being singletons. The specimen comprised cultured PBMCs, sampled from culture after CMV antigen stimulation. These TCRs come from a human donor in good health (CMV status not recorded). Some clones in this sample may be carry-over from other donors' samples.

For this clonotype: Its ends do not fully match the called genes, so a read error is possible. This chain links TRBV11-2 with TRBJ2-2, with 7 bases aligning to TRBD2. The length of the CDR3 is 16 residues. From germline, CDR1 is SGHAT and CDR2 FQNNGV. CDR3 coding DNA: TGTGCCAGCAGTTTAGGACGAGCGGGACCCACCGGGGAGCTGTTTTTT. It encodes CASSLGRAGPTGELFF. Complete variable domain (other parts from reference TRBV11-2 and TRBJ2-2): EAGVAQSPRYKIIEKRQSVAFWCNPISGHATLYWYQQILGQGPKLLIQFQNNGVVDDSQLPKDRFSAERLKGVDSTLKIQPAKLEDSAVYLCASSLGRAGPTGELFFGEGSRLTVL.

The chain combines TRBV7-6 with TRBJ2-7; the D is unclear. Germline V lookup: CDR1 SGHVS, CDR2 FNYEAQ. V was shortened by 0 bases and J by 2 bases, with 5 bases between the two germline ends. The CDR3 has 13 amino acids. CDR3 in DNA: TGTGCCAGCAGCTTAGCCTTGACCTACGAGCAGTACTTC. This translates into CASSLALTYEQYF.

The chain links TRBV4-1 to TRBJ1-4; D is unclear. Germline loops: CDR1 MGHRA, CDR2 YSYEKL. The V end lost 1 base, the J end lost 8 bases, and 17 bases lay between the germline ends. The CDR3 totals 16 residues. The CDR3 DNA sequence: TGCGCCAGCAGCCAAGTTCCAGGACGGGGAGAGGAAAAACTGTTTTTT. Residues: CASSQVPGRGEEKLFF.

This rearrangement joins TRBV10-3 to TRBJ2-1, with a tentative D call TRBD1 (6 bases). Germline V gives CDR1 ENHRY, CDR2 SYGVKD. V lost 3 bases and J lost 5, with 11 bases in between. The CDR3 is made up of 14 amino acids. CDR3 region: CAISDGQRHNEQFF. The CDR3 nucleotides are TGTGCCATCAGTGACGGACAGAGGCACAATGAGCAGTTCTTC.